The 27 T cell receptor beta chains listed next were all sequenced from one sample in a study of OX40 agonist ivuxolimab in advanced cancers. TCRdb's copy holds only in-frame clones and misses some; the assay was immunoSEQ multiplex PCR. The sample lists some 23,000 clones, approximately 82% seen once, with less than 25% in the top ten. The starting material was CD4+ or CD8+ T cells sorted from blood, obtained in a trial of the OX40 agonist ivuxolimab. These receptors originate from an adult with an advanced solid tumor such as melanoma, head and neck, liver or kidney cancer.

Remarks on this clone: This could be a read error, since a much larger clone is one nucleotide away. V gene TRBV28 combines with J gene TRBJ2-3, with a possible D match to TRBD2 (6 bases). From germline, CDR1 is MDHEN and CDR2 SYDVKM. This CDR3 spans 14 amino acids. Trimming left V 3 bases short and J 1 base short, with 8 bases between. DNA of the CDR3: TGTGCCAGCAGTTTTATAGCGGGCACAGATACGCAGTATTTT. It specifies CASSFIAGTDTQYF.

The CDR3 sequence is CASSVVLGGQETQYF. The CDR3, as DNA: TGTGCCAGCAGCGTAGTGTTGGGGGGGCAAGAGACCCAGTACTTC. This chain joins TRBV9 and TRBJ2-5, with TRBD2 matching 7 bases. CDR1 is SGDLS and CDR2 is YYNGEE in the germline V gene. Losses at the gene ends were 0 bases for V and 2 bases for J; bases not matched to a gene: 4. CDR3 size: 15 residues.

The chain couples TRBV9 to TRBJ2-5, with 9 bases identical to TRBD2. The J segment lost 5 bases and the V segment lost 5 bases, leaving 7 bases of the junction unmatched. This CDR3 has 14 residues. The germline CDR1 and CDR2 sequences are SGDLS and YYNGEE. The DNA for the CDR3 is TGTGCCAGCAGTGGAGTTAGCGGGGGTGAGACCCAGTACTTC. Encoded protein: CASSGVSGGETQYF.

This clone was recorded a few times. The rearrangement joins TRBV6-5 to TRBJ1-5, with D unresolved. Trimming stripped 8 bases from V and 4 bases from J, with 3 bases between. Germline loops: CDR1 MNHEY, CDR2 SVGAGI. The CDR3 runs 10 residues. CDR3 sequence (DNA): TGTGCCAGCGGTAATCAGCCCCAGCATTTT. Protein sequence: CASGNQPQHF.

The chain carries TRBV14 and TRBJ2-3, with TRBD1 matching over 10 bases. The ends lost 0 bases at V and 0 bases at J; junction bases unmatched: 9. This CDR3 contains 19 residues. Germline-derived CDR1 and CDR2 are SGHDN and FVKESK. CDR3 residues: CASSQDHMSGQGSTDTQYF. The CDR3 nucleotides are TGTGCCAGCAGCCAAGATCACATGTCGGGACAGGGGAGCACAGATACGCAGTATTTT.

The CDR3 loop is CASSLANPTGRRRETQYF. CDR3 nucleotide sequence: TGTGCCAGCAGCTTAGCGAATCCGACAGGGCGTCGTAGGGAGACCCAGTACTTC. V gene TRBV7-9 combines with J gene TRBJ2-5, with 7 nucleotides matching TRBD1. The CDR3 runs 18 residues. Unmatched junction bases numbered 15, after V lost 0 bases and J lost 5 bases. The germline gives CDR1 SEHNR, CDR2 FQNEAQ (reference sequence). Variable domain in full (rest from reference TRBV7-9 and TRBJ2-5): DTGVSQNPRHKITKRGQNVTFRCDPISEHNRLYWYRQTLGQGPEFLTYFQNEAQLEKSRLLSDRFSAERPKGSFSTLEIQRTEQGDSAMYLCASSLANPTGRRRETQYFGPGTRLLVL.

V is TRBV6-5 and J is TRBJ2-3, with 8 nucleotides matching TRBD1. Germline V gene sequence: CDR1 MNHEY, CDR2 SVGAGI. The trim removed 7 bases at V and 6 bases at J, leaving 9 bases unmatched. The CDR3 runs 14 residues. CDR3 sequence (DNA): TGTGCCAGCACCGACATGGACAGGGATGATACGCAGTATTTT. It translates to CASTDMDRDDTQYF.

This clone was observed a few times. V gene TRBV15 combines with J gene TRBJ2-7; D is perhaps TRBD1 or TRBD2 (5 bases each). Germline V gene data show CDR1 as LNHNV and CDR2 as YYDKDF (reference sequence). The CDR3 is 15 residues long. V lost 4 bases, J lost 2 bases, and 15 bases lay in between. The CDR3 loop reads CATSTAVGPTYEQYF. As DNA, the CDR3 is TGTGCCACCAGCACCGCTGTGGGACCAACCTACGAGCAGTACTTC. Based on the CDR3 plus reference TRBV15 and TRBJ2-7, the full variable domain is DAMVIQNPRYQVTQFGKPVTLSCSQTLNHNVMYWYQQKSSQAPKLLFHYYDKDFNNEADTPDNFQSRRPNTSFCFLDIRSPGLGDTAMYLCATSTAVGPTYEQYFGPGTRLTVT.

V usage is TRBV11-1 and J usage is TRBJ2-5; D uncertain. Germline CDR1 is SGHAT and CDR2 is FQDESV (reference sequence). This CDR3 contains 12 residues. Trimming removed 2 bases at V and 2 bases at J, with 3 bases between. The CDR3 spells CASSLMQETQYF. CDR3 bases: TGTGCCAGCAGCTTAATGCAAGAGACCCAGTACTTC.

This clone has a handful of counts. The rearrangement joins TRBV5-1 to TRBJ1-1; no reliable D call. This CDR3 comprises 14 residues. Trimming cost V 2 bases and J 3 bases, with 11 bases left between them. Germline V gene lookup returns CDR1 SGHRS and CDR2 YFSETQ. The CDR3 coding sequence is TGCGCCAGCAGCTTTATCCTCCGGGACACTGAAGCTTTCTTT. It specifies CASSFILRDTEAFF.

In this sample, this clone is large (0.1 to 1%). The rearrangement joins TRBV28 to TRBJ2-7; the D is unclear. CDR3 length: 14 amino acids. The V end was cut by 2 bases, the J end by 2 bases, with 10 bases between. The V gene's germline CDR1 is MDHEN and CDR2 SYDVKM. The CDR3 sequence is CASSLPQAAYEQYF. The CDR3 DNA follows: TGTGCCAGCAGTTTACCCCAGGCGGCCTACGAGCAGTACTTC.

The CDR3 loop reads CASSLGGSDEQFF. DNA for the CDR3: TGTGCCAGCAGCCTCGGGGGTAGCGATGAGCAGTTCTTC. The rearrangement joins TRBV4-2 to TRBJ2-1, with a weak D call TRBD2 (6 bases). The V gene's germline CDR1 is LGHNA and CDR2 YNFKEQ. The CDR3 covers 13 residues. The germline V and J ends were trimmed by 4 bases and 8 bases, with 12 bases remaining between them.

The chain combines TRBV5-4 with TRBJ2-1; D ambiguous. V dropped 4 bases and J dropped 4 bases, with 21 bases sitting between them. The germline V gene encodes CDR1 SGHNT and CDR2 YYREEE (reference sequence). CDR3 length: 17 residues. CDR3 nucleotides: TGTGCCAGCAGCCAGCAGGTCGTCATGGGGATATACAATGAGCAGTTCTTC. This codes for CASSQQVVMGIYNEQFF.

The chain recombines TRBV5-1 with TRBJ1-1; D remains unclear. The CDR3 sequence is 11 residues long. Trimming shortened V by 0 bases and J by 10 bases, and 7 bases separated the two germline ends. Germline values: CDR1 SGHRS, CDR2 YFSETQ. The CDR3 DNA sequence: TGCGCCAGCAGCTTGGGAAAAGGAGCTTTCTTT. It encodes CASSLGKGAFF.

The chain employs TRBV5-4 and TRBJ1-2, with D possibly TRBD1 on 6 matching bases. The CDR3 contains 14 residues. The V gene lost 2 bases and the J gene lost 8 bases, with 16 bases spanning the gap. CDR1 is SGHNT, CDR2 YYREEE, per germline (reference sequence). CDR3 loop: CASSFDLQGGGYTF. The CDR3 DNA sequence: TGTGCCAGCAGCTTTGACTTACAGGGCGGAGGCTACACCTTC.

V is TRBV7-9 and J is TRBJ2-1; maybe TRBD1 (6 bases). This CDR3 spans 16 amino acids. Germline loops: CDR1 SEHNR, CDR2 FQNEAQ (reference sequence). Deletions cut 6 bases from V and 1 base from J, with 16 bases between. CDR3 in amino acids: CASSDQQGGSYNEQFF. The CDR3 DNA follows: TGTGCCAGCAGTGACCAACAGGGTGGATCCTACAATGAGCAGTTCTTC.

The chain employs TRBV19 and TRBJ2-5, with D possibly being TRBD2 (6 bases). The CDR3 is 16 residues long. Germline CDR1 reads LNHDA; CDR2 reads SQIVND (reference sequence). V was pared by 5 bases and J by 3 bases, with 19 bases between. CDR3 sequence reads: CASSSPDRDWKETQYF. CDR3 nucleotides: TGTGCCAGTAGTTCTCCCGACCGGGACTGGAAAGAGACCCAGTACTTC.

The chain uses TRBV27 and TRBJ2-5; D unresolved. V was clipped by 4 bases and J by 4 bases, with 10 bases between them. In germline, CDR1 is MNHEY, CDR2 SMNVEV (reference sequence). CDR3 size: 13 residues. The DNA of the CDR3 is TGTGCCAGCAGTTCCCTAGGTTCAGAGACCCAGTACTTC. Its protein product is CASSSLGSETQYF.

This clone has only a few counts. The rearrangement uses TRBV6-5 and TRBJ2-7, with 7 bases lining up with TRBD1. V shed 6 bases and J 0 bases; nucleotides not matched to a gene: 5. Per germline, CDR1 MNHEY and CDR2 SVGAGI. The CDR3 loop spans 14 amino acids. The CDR3, as DNA: TGTGCCAGCAGCACGGACAGGTTCTCCTACGAGCAGTACTTC. Protein: CASSTDRFSYEQYF.

The chain's CDR3 is CASSPWIQTYEQYF. CDR3 sequence (DNA): TGTGCCAGCAGCCCCTGGATTCAGACCTACGAGCAGTACTTC. The V call is TRBV27, the J call TRBJ2-7; D is undetermined. CDR3 length: 14 amino acids. V was shortened by 6 bases and J by 2 bases, with 14 bases between the two germline ends. Per germline, CDR1 MNHEY and CDR2 SMNVEV (reference sequence).

The chain carries TRBV4-3 and TRBJ2-5; the D is unclear. V lost 0 bases, J lost 1 base, and 9 bases lay in between. CDR1 and CDR2 from the germline V gene are LGHNA and YSLEER. The CDR3 extends over 15 amino acids. CDR3 nucleotides: TGCGCCAGCAGCCAAGAGCTGGCGCTCCAAGAGACCCAGTACTTC. It codes for CASSQELALQETQYF.

This clone was observed a single time. This chain joins TRBV9 and TRBJ2-7; D call uncertain. The CDR3 is 15 residues long. Germline-derived CDR1 and CDR2 are SGDLS and YYNGEE. V lost 0 bases to trimming and J lost 0 bases, with 10 bases between them. CDR3 in amino acids: CASSVEPLSSYEQYF. The CDR3 DNA follows: TGTGCCAGCAGCGTAGAACCCCTCAGCTCCTACGAGCAGTACTTC.

This clone counts as medium-sized. The V call is TRBV19, the J call TRBJ1-1, with a tentative D call TRBD1 (6 bases). This CDR3 comprises 16 residues. Deletions cut 1 base from V and 0 bases from J, with 12 bases between. Looked up from germline, CDR1 is LNHDA and CDR2 is SQIVND (reference sequence). DNA of the CDR3: TGTGCCAGTAGTATAGGGCGGGGGGCCATGAACACTGAAGCTTTCTTT. It translates to CASSIGRGAMNTEAFF.

This sequence joins TRBV9 and TRBJ2-3; D ambiguous. The CDR3 spans 12 residues. V was cut by 4 bases and J by 4 bases, with 7 bases left in between. CDR1 SGDLS and CDR2 YYNGEE come from the germline V gene. DNA of the CDR3: TGTGCCAGCAGCCCATTAGCAGATACGCAGTATTTT. As protein: CASSPLADTQYF.

This clone is medium-sized. V is TRBV4-1 and J is TRBJ1-2; D unclear. The germline CDR1 and CDR2 sequences are MGHRA and YSYEKL. V was clipped by 0 bases and J by 0 bases, with 11 bases between them. CDR3 length equals 16 residues. The CDR3 sequence: CASSQEQGQPNYGYTF. In DNA form, the CDR3 reads TGCGCCAGCAGCCAAGAACAAGGGCAGCCTAACTATGGCTACACCTTC.

The chain uses TRBV27 and TRBJ2-7, with 11 positions matching TRBD2. CDR3 length equals 16 residues. Trimming took 5 bases from V and 3 from J; bases not matched to a gene: 9. Germline values: CDR1 MNHEY, CDR2 SMNVEV (reference sequence). CDR3 protein: CASSLSGTSGYYEQYF. Written as DNA, the CDR3 is TGTGCCAGCAGTCTCTCCGGGACTAGCGGCTACTACGAGCAGTACTTC.

In this sample, this clone is medium-sized. This rearrangement joins TRBV6-5 to TRBJ2-1; 10 positions match TRBD2. V lost 3 bases to trimming and J lost 6 bases; unmatched junction nucleotides: 5. Per the germline V gene, CDR1 is MNHEY and CDR2 is SVGAGI. The CDR3 has 15 residues. The CDR3 sequence: CASSYSSGSINEQFF. CDR3 bases: TGTGCCAGCAGTTATTCTAGCGGGAGTATCAATGAGCAGTTCTTC.